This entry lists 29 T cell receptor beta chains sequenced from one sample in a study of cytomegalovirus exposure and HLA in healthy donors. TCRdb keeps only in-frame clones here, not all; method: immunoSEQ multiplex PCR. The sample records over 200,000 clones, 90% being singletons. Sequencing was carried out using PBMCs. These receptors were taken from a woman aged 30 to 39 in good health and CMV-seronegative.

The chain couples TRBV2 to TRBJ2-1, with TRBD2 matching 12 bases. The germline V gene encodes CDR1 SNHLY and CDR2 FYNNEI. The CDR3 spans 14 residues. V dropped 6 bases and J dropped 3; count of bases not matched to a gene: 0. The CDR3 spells CASRTSGSYNEQFF. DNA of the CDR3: TGTGCCAGCAGGACTAGCGGGAGCTACAATGAGCAGTTCTTC. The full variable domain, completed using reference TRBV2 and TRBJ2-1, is EPEVTQTPSHQVTQMGQEVILRCVPISNHLYFYWYRQILGQKVEFLVSFYNNEISEKSEIFDDQFSVERPDGSNFTLKIRSTKLEDSAMYFCASRTSGSYNEQFFGPGTRLTVL.

CDR3 DNA sequence: TGTGCCAGCTCACGGGAAAGGATGAACACTGAAGCTTTCTTT. It specifies CASSRERMNTEAFF. The chain recombines TRBV18 with TRBJ1-1, with D uncertain. Germline V lookup: CDR1 KGHSH, CDR2 LQKENI. Trimming took off 4 bases at V and 0 bases at J, with 9 bases between the two ends. The CDR3 is 14 residues long.

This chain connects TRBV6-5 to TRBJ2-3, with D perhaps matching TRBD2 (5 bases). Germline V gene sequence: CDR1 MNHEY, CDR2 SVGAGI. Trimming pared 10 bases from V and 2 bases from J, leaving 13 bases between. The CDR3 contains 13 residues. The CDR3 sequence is CATHLASTDTQYF. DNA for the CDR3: TGTGCCACCCACCTAGCCTCCACAGATACGCAGTATTTT.

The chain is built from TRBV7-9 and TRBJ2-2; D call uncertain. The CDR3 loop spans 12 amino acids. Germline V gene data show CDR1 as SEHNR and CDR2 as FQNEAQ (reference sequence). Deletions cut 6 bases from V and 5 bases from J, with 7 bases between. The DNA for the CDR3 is TGTGCCAGCAGACTATCAACCGGGGAGCTGTTTTTT. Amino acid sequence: CASRLSTGELFF. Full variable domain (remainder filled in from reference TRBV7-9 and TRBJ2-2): DTGVSQNPRHKITKRGQNVTFRCDPISEHNRLYWYRQTLGQGPEFLTYFQNEAQLEKSRLLSDRFSAERPKGSFSTLEIQRTEQGDSAMYLCASRLSTGELFFGEGSRLTVL.

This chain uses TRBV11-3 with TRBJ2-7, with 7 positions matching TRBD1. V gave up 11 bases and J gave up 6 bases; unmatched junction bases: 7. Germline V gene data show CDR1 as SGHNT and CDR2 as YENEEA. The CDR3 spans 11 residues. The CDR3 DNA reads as TGTGCCTGTGGGACAGATGGCGAGCAGTACTTC. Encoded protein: CACGTDGEQYF. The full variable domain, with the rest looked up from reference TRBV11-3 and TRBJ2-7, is EAGVVQSPRYKIIEKKQPVAFWCNPISGHNTLYWYLQNLGQGPELLIRYENEEAVDDSQLPKDRFSAERLKGVDSTLKIQPAELGDSAVYLCACGTDGEQYFGPGTRLTVT.

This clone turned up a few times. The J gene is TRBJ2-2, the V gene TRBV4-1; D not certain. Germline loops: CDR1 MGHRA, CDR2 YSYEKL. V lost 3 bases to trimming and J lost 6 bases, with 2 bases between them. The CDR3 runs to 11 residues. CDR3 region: CASSQSGELFF. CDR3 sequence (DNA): TGCGCCAGCAGCCAGTCCGGGGAGCTGTTTTTT.

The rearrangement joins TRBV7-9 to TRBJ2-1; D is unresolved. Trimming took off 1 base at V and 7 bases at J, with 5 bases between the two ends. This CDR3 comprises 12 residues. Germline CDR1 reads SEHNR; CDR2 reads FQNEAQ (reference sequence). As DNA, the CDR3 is TGTGCCAGCAGCTTAGGAGCAAATGAGCAGTTCTTC. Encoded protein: CASSLGANEQFF.

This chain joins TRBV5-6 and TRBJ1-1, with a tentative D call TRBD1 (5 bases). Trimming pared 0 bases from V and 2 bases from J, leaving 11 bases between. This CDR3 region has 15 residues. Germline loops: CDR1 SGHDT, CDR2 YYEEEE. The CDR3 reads CASSLAGYANTEAFF. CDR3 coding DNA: TGTGCCAGCAGCTTGGCAGGGTATGCAAACACTGAAGCTTTCTTT.

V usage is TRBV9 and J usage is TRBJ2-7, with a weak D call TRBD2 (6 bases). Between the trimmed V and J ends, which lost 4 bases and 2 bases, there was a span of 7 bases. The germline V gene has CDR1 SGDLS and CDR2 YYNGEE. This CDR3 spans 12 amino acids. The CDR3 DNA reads TGTGCCAGCAGCTCGGGGGCCTACGAGCAGTACTTC. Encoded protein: CASSSGAYEQYF.

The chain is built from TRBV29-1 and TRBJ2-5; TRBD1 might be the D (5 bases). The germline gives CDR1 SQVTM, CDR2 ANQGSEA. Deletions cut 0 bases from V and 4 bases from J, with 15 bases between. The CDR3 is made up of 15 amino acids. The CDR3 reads CSVEDRRQSVETQYF. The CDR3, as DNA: TGCAGCGTTGAAGATCGGCGACAGTCAGTAGAGACCCAGTACTTC.

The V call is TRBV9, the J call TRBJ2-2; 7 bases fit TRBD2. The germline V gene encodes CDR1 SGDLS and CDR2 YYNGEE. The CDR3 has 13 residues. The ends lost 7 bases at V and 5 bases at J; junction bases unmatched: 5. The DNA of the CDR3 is TGTGCCAGCGGGAGGGGAGGAACCGGGGAGCTGTTTTTT. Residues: CASGRGGTGELFF.

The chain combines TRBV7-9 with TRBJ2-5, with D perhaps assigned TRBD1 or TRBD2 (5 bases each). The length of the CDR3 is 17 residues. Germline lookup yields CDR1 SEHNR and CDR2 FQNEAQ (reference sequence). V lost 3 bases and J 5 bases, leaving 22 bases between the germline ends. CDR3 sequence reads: CASSFWGRRTPMETQYF. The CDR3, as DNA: TGTGCCAGCAGCTTCTGGGGACGTCGGACCCCTATGGAGACCCAGTACTTC.

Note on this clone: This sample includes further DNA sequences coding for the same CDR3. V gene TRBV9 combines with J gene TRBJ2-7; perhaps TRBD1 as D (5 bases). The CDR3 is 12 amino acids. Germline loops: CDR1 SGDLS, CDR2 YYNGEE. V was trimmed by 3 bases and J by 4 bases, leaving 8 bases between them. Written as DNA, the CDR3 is TGTGCCAGCAGCGGTCAGGGATACGAGCAGTACTTC. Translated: CASSGQGYEQYF.

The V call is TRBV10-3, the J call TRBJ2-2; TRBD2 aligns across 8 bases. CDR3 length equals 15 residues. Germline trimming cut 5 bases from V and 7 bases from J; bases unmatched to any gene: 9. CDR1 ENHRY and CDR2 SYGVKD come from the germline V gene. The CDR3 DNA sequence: TGTGCCATCAGTAACGGACTAGCCGGGTTCGGGGAGCTGTTTTTT. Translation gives CAISNGLAGFGELFF.

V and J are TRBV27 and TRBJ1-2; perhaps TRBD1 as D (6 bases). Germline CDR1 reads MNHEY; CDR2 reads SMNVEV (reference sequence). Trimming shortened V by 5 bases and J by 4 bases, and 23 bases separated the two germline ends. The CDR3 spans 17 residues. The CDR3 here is CASSKFTGAGTSYGYTF. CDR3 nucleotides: TGTGCCAGCAGTAAGTTCACTGGCGCCGGGACAAGCTATGGCTACACCTTC.

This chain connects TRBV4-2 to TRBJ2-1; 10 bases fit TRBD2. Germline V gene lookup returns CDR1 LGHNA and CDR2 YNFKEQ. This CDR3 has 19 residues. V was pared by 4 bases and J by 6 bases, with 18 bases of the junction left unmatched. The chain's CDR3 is CASSPRQTLAGVVPNEQFF. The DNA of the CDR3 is TGTGCCAGCAGCCCCCGACAGACTCTAGCGGGAGTGGTCCCCAATGAGCAGTTCTTC.

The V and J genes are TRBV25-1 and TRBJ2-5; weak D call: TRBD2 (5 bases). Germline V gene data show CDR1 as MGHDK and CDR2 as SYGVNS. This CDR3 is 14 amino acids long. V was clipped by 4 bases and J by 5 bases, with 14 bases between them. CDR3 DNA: TGTGCCAGCAGTGGGGGAGTCTCGTGGGAGACCCAGTACTTC. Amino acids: CASSGGVSWETQYF.

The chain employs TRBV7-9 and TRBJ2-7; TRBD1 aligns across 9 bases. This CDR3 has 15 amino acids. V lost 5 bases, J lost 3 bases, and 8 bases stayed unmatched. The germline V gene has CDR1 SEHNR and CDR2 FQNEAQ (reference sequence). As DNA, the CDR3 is TGTGCCAGCAGCCCGGGACAGGGCGATAACTACGAGCAGTACTTC. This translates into CASSPGQGDNYEQYF. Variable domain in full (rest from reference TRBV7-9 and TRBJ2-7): DTGVSQNPRHKITKRGQNVTFRCDPISEHNRLYWYRQTLGQGPEFLTYFQNEAQLEKSRLLSDRFSAERPKGSFSTLEIQRTEQGDSAMYLCASSPGQGDNYEQYFGPGTRLTVT.

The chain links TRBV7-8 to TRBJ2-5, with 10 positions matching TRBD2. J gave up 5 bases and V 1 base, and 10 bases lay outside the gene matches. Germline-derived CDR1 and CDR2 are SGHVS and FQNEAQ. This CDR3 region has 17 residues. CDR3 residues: CASSLVKASGRGETQYF. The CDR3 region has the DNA TGTGCCAGCAGCTTAGTTAAAGCTAGCGGGAGAGGTGAGACCCAGTACTTC. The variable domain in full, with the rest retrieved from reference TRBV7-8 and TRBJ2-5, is GAGVSQSPRYKVAKRGQDVALRCDPISGHVSLFWYQQALGQGPEFLTYFQNEAQLDKSGLPSDRFFAERPEGSVSTLKIQRTQQEDSAVYLCASSLVKASGRGETQYFGPGTRLLVL.

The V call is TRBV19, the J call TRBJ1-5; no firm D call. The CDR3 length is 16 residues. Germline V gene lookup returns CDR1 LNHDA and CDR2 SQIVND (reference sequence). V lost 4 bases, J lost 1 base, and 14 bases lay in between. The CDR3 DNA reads TGTGCCAGTAGTAGCAACGGACGGTTGAGCAATCAGCCCCAGCATTTT. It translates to CASSSNGRLSNQPQHF.

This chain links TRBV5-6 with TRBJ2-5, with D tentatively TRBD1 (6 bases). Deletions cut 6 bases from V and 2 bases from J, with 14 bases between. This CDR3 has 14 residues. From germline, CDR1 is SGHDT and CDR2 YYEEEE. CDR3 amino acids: CASNNPGTQETQYF. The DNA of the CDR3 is TGTGCCAGCAACAACCCCGGGACACAAGAGACCCAGTACTTC.

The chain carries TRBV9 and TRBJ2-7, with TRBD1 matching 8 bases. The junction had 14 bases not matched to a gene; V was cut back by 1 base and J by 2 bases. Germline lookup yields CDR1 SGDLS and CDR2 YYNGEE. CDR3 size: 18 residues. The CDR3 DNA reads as TGTGCCAGCAGCGTAAAGGGCTTGCCGGGACAGGTGACCTACGAGCAGTACTTC. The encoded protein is CASSVKGLPGQVTYEQYF.

The CDR3 sequence: CASSYGTGYTEAFF. The DNA for the CDR3 is TGTGCCAGCAGTTACGGGACAGGATACACTGAAGCTTTCTTT. The chain employs TRBV6-5 and TRBJ1-1; 8 bases align to TRBD1. Germline CDR1 reads MNHEY; CDR2 reads SVGAGI. The junction had 2 bases not matched to a gene; V was cut back by 2 bases and J by 3 bases. The CDR3 has 14 residues.

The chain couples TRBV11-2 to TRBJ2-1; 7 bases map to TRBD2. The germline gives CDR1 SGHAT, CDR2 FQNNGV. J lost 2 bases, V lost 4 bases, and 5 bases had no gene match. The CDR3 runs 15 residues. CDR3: CASSSLADPYNEQFF. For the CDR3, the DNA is TGTGCCAGCAGCTCGCTAGCGGACCCCTACAATGAGCAGTTCTTC.

The CDR3 loop is CASSPGTSATYEQYF. The CDR3 bases are TGTGCCAGCAGCCCTGGGACTAGCGCTACCTACGAGCAGTACTTC. V usage is TRBV7-6 and J usage is TRBJ2-7, with TRBD2 matching over 10 bases. The CDR3 spans 15 residues. V trimming: 5 bases; J trimming: 2 bases; junction bases outside the gene matches: 6. Germline lookup yields CDR1 SGHVS and CDR2 FNYEAQ.

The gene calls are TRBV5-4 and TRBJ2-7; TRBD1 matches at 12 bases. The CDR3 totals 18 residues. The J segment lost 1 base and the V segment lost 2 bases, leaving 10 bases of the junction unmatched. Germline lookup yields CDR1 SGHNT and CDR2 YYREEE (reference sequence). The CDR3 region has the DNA TGTGCCAGCAGCTTCTTCGGGACAGGGGGCGGGGGATCCTACGAGCAGTACTTC. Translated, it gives CASSFFGTGGGGSYEQYF. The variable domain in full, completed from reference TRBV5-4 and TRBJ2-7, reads ETGVTQSPTHLIKTRGQQVTLRCSSQSGHNTVSWYQQALGQGPQFIFQYYREEENGRGNFPPRFSGLQFPNYSSELNVNALELDDSALYLCASSFFGTGGGGSYEQYFGPGTRLTVT.

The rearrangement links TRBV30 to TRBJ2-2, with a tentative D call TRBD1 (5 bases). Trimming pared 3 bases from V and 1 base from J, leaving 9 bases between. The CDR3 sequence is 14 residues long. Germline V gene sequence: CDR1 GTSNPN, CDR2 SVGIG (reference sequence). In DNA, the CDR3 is TGTGCCTGGAGACAAGGACAGAACACCGGGGAGCTGTTTTTT. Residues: CAWRQGQNTGELFF.

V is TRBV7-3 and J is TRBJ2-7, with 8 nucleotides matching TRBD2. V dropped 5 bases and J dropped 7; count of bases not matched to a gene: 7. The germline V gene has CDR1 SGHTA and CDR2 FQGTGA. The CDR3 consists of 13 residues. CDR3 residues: CASSRSGIDEQYF. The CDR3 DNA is TGTGCCAGCAGCCGTAGCGGGATTGATGAGCAGTACTTC.

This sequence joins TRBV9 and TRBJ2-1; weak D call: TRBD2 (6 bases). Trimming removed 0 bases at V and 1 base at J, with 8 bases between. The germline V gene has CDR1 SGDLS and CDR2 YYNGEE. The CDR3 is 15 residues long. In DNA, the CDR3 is TGTGCCAGCAGCGTAGGCGGGATTTCCTACAATGAGCAGTTCTTC. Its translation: CASSVGGISYNEQFF.